The 32 T cell receptor beta chains in this list originate from one sample, sequenced in a study of sequential checkpoint blockade in melanoma. Treatment defined: randomized to nivolumab then ipilimumab (arm A) or the reverse (arm B). Produced via immunoSEQ multiplex PCR; TCRdb's table is partial and in-frame only. The sample yields roughly 12,000 clones, roughly 77% seen once. Source: CD8+ T cells sorted from blood (inferred from file names), taken from a patient given nivolumab and ipilimumab in sequence. These receptors were obtained from a human donor with melanoma.

This clone has more than one count but fewer than ten. This sequence joins TRBV11-1 and TRBJ2-1; 16 bases are a match to TRBD2. Germline loops: CDR1 SGHAT, CDR2 FQDESV (reference sequence). This CDR3 contains 18 residues. V shed 1 base and J 3 bases; nucleotides not matched to a gene: 3. The CDR3 DNA is TGTGCCAGCAGCTTAGGGGGACTAGCGGGAGGGGTCTACAATGAGCAGTTCTTC. As protein: CASSLGGLAGGVYNEQFF.

The chain combines TRBV7-9 with TRBJ2-1, with D possibly TRBD1 on 5 matching bases. Between the trimmed V and J ends, which lost 3 bases and 0 bases, there was a span of 9 bases. In germline, CDR1 is SEHNR, CDR2 FQNEAQ (reference sequence). CDR3 size: 15 residues. The CDR3 bases are TGTGCCAGCAGCTTCGTAGGGGCCTCCTACAATGAGCAGTTCTTC. This gives the protein CASSFVGASYNEQFF.

This clone appeared a single time. This chain uses TRBV7-6 with TRBJ1-1; D perhaps matches TRBD1 (5 bases). Germline V gene data show CDR1 as SGHVS and CDR2 as FNYEAQ. Trimming took off 3 bases at V and 10 bases at J, with 21 bases between the two ends. The CDR3 is made up of 15 amino acids. The CDR3 is CASSLIPTERVGAFF. CDR3 sequence (DNA): TGTGCCAGCAGCTTGATTCCGACAGAGCGAGTGGGAGCTTTCTTT.

The chain recombines TRBV28 with TRBJ2-7; 7 bases fit TRBD1. The CDR3 has 13 residues. Germline values: CDR1 MDHEN, CDR2 SYDVKM. The junction had 5 bases not matched to a gene; V was cut back by 5 bases and J by 4 bases. DNA of the CDR3: TGTGCCAGCAGTGGACAGGAGCCTTACGAGCAGTACTTC. It yields the protein CASSGQEPYEQYF.

The chain combines TRBV7-2 with TRBJ2-5; weak D call: TRBD1 (5 bases). Looked up from germline, CDR1 is SGHTA and CDR2 is FQGNSA. Trimming removed 1 base at V and 3 bases at J, with 9 bases between. The CDR3 length is 14 residues. In DNA, the CDR3 is TGTGCCAGCAGCTTAGTAGTCAGGGAAGAGACCCAGTACTTC. As protein: CASSLVVREETQYF.

This clone showed up just a few times. The rearrangement links TRBV21-1 to TRBJ1-2; TRBD1, the table's D call, was not compared with the DNA. TRBV21-1 is shown as a pseudogene. This CDR3 is built from 17 residues. CDR3 residues: CASSKEKGQGTKNGYTF. DNA of the CDR3: TGTGCCAGCAGCAAAGAAAAGGGACAGGGGACAAAAAATGGCTACACCTTC.

The sample holds a few counts of this clone. The rearrangement links TRBV6-5 to TRBJ2-7, with a tentative D call TRBD1 (5 bases). The CDR3 sequence is 13 residues long. Trimming took 5 bases from V and 6 from J, leaving 14 bases between them. Looked up from germline, CDR1 is MNHEY and CDR2 is SVGAGI. The CDR3 DNA is TGTGCCAGCAGTGAAAAATGGGGCTTCGAGCAGTACTTC. Protein sequence: CASSEKWGFEQYF.

This clone is a singleton in its sample. The J gene is TRBJ2-5, the V gene TRBV19, with 10 bases lining up with TRBD1. The CDR3 runs to 16 residues. Germline CDR1 and CDR2: LNHDA and SQIVND (reference sequence). The trim removed 1 base at V and 5 bases at J, leaving 7 bases unmatched. CDR3 nucleotides: TGTGCCAGTAGTATAGGGGACAGGGGACTCCGGGAGACCCAGTACTTC. It translates to CASSIGDRGLRETQYF.

This clone was observed a handful of times. Other DNA sequences within the sample encode an identical CDR3. The chain uses TRBV7-9 and TRBJ2-3; no clear D. This CDR3 has 15 residues. V lost 5 bases, J lost 3 bases, and 15 bases lay in between. CDR1 SEHNR and CDR2 FQNEAQ come from the germline V gene (reference sequence). The CDR3 reads CASSPPGVSTDTQYF. CDR3 coding DNA: TGTGCCAGCAGCCCTCCCGGTGTATCGACAGATACGCAGTATTTT.

The chain has TRBV28 and TRBJ2-1; 8 positions match TRBD1. Trimming removed 4 bases from V and 0 bases from J; junction bases left unmatched: 5. Germline V gene lookup returns CDR1 MDHEN and CDR2 SYDVKM. This CDR3 comprises 16 residues. The CDR3: CASSSYRGSSYNEQFF. CDR3 coding DNA: TGTGCCAGCAGTTCCTACAGGGGGAGCTCCTACAATGAGCAGTTCTTC.

The chain carries TRBV6-5 and TRBJ1-1; D unresolved. Trimming left V 6 bases short and J 1 base short, with 12 bases between. Germline CDR1 and CDR2: MNHEY and SVGAGI. CDR3 size: 14 residues. In DNA form, the CDR3 reads TGTGCCAGCAGCTTAGACATGGGGAACACTGAAGCTTTCTTT. This sequence encodes CASSLDMGNTEAFF.

This clone appeared a few times. The chain combines TRBV7-9 with TRBJ2-1, with 8 bases that match TRBD2. CDR1 and CDR2 from the germline V gene are SEHNR and FQNEAQ (reference sequence). The CDR3 is made up of 15 amino acids. The junction had 12 bases not matched to a gene; V was cut back by 6 bases and J by 8 bases. The CDR3, as DNA: TGTGCCAGCAGTGCCCTGGGGACTAGTGTCGATGAGCAGTTCTTC. It specifies CASSALGTSVDEQFF.

This clone has just one count. V and J are TRBV28 and TRBJ2-7, with D possibly TRBD2 on 6 matching bases. Trimming stripped 7 bases from V and 1 base from J, with 17 bases between. CDR1 MDHEN and CDR2 SYDVKM come from the germline V gene. There are 15 residues in the CDR3. The CDR3: CASMRWGVGSYEQYF. DNA for the CDR3: TGTGCCAGCATGCGGTGGGGGGTCGGGTCCTACGAGCAGTACTTC. Drawing the rest from reference TRBV28 and TRBJ2-7, the complete variable domain is DVKVTQSSRYLVKRTGEKVFLECVQDMDHENMFWYRQDPGLGLRLIYFSYDVKMKEKGDIPEGYSVSREKKERFSLILESASTNQTSMYLCASMRWGVGSYEQYFGPGTRLTVT.

V and J are TRBV30 and TRBJ2-7, with 7 bases lining up with TRBD1. Looked up from germline, CDR1 is GTSNPN and CDR2 is SVGIG (reference sequence). With V trimmed by 4 bases and J by 3 bases, 6 bases remained unmatched. The CDR3 sequence is 13 residues long. The CDR3 is CAWNPGQNYEQYF. In DNA, the CDR3 is TGTGCCTGGAACCCGGGACAGAACTACGAGCAGTACTTC.

The chain is built from TRBV7-9 and TRBJ2-5; tentative D call: TRBD1 (6 bases). Trimming removed 5 bases at V and 3 bases at J, with 10 bases between. CDR1 is SEHNR, CDR2 FQNEAQ, per germline (reference sequence). The CDR3 has 13 residues. CDR3 amino acids: CASSEQGKETQYF. The CDR3 bases are TGTGCCAGCAGCGAACAGGGTAAAGAGACCCAGTACTTC.

The genes are TRBV4-1 and TRBJ2-5, with TRBD1 identical over 7 bases. The J call may be in error: the DNA end matches TRBJ2-7 better. Per the germline V gene, CDR1 is MGHRA and CDR2 is YSYEKL. The CDR3 contains 13 residues. The CDR3 region is CASSGDSPYEQYF. The CDR3 bases are TGCGCCAGCAGCGGGGACAGCCCTTACGAGCAGTACTTC.

Comments on this clone: One end of the junction varies from germline; a read error may be responsible. This chain links TRBV13 with TRBJ2-7; 7 nucleotides agree with TRBD2. The V gene's germline CDR1 is PRHDT and CDR2 FYEKMQ (reference sequence). This CDR3 has 14 amino acids. CDR3 protein: CASSLGGGSYEQYF. The CDR3 DNA reads as TGTGCCAGCAGTTTAGGCGGGGGAAGCTACGAGCAGTACTTC.

This chain uses TRBV5-6 with TRBJ2-7; D not resolved. V was shortened by 7 bases and J by 2 bases, with 13 bases between the two germline ends. The CDR3 extends over 13 amino acids. Germline V lookup: CDR1 SGHDT, CDR2 YYEEEE. This chain's CDR3 is CASCSQTAYEQYF. CDR3 DNA: TGTGCCAGCTGTTCACAGACCGCCTACGAGCAGTACTTC.

The CDR3 region is CASDFGGYEQYF. The DNA of the CDR3 is TGTGCCAGCGATTTCGGCGGCTACGAGCAGTACTTC. The chain combines TRBV7-9 with TRBJ2-7; no clear D. Germline CDR1 is SEHNR and CDR2 is FQNEAQ (reference sequence). V shed 8 bases and J shed 3 bases, with 11 bases lying between them. This CDR3 spans 12 amino acids.

The CDR3 loop is CASSLSSPYEQYF. The CDR3 DNA sequence: TGTGCCAGCAGCTTATCGAGCCCCTACGAGCAGTACTTC. The chain carries TRBV7-2 and TRBJ2-7; D not certain. V was shortened by 2 bases and J by 2 bases, with 7 bases between the two germline ends. Germline CDR1 is SGHTA and CDR2 is FQGNSA. This CDR3 comprises 13 residues.

The rearrangement joins TRBV7-9 to TRBJ2-5, with 7 bases identical to TRBD2. From germline, CDR1 is SEHNR and CDR2 FQNEAQ (reference sequence). The V segment lost 4 bases and the J segment 11 bases; nucleotides outside the gene matches: 7. This CDR3 is 12 amino acids long. The CDR3 sequence is CASSSGTIEQYF. In nucleotides, the CDR3 is TGTGCCAGCAGCTCTGGGACTATTGAGCAGTACTTC. The full variable domain, completed using reference TRBV7-9 and TRBJ2-5, is DTGVSQNPRHKITKRGQNVTFRCDPISEHNRLYWYRQTLGQGPEFLTYFQNEAQLEKSRLLSDRFSAERPKGSFSTLEIQRTEQGDSAMYLCASSSGTIEQYFGPGTRLLVL.

The chain uses TRBV7-9 and TRBJ2-3; 8 bases are shared with TRBD2. The length of the CDR3 is 15 residues. Germline-derived CDR1 and CDR2 are SEHNR and FQNEAQ (reference sequence). V was clipped by 4 bases and J by 3 bases; unmatched bases: 6. In nucleotides, the CDR3 is TGTGCCAGCAGCTCCACCGGGGGGGAAACAGATACGCAGTATTTT. As protein: CASSSTGGETDTQYF.

The chain combines TRBV27 with TRBJ2-7; a weak D match, TRBD2 (6 bases). The V gene lost 2 bases and the J gene lost 5 bases, with 13 bases spanning the gap. The CDR3 covers 14 residues. Germline CDR1 and CDR2: MNHEY and SMNVEV (reference sequence). The CDR3 sequence is CASSLRRSGDEQYF. As DNA, the CDR3 is TGTGCCAGCAGTTTAAGGCGGTCGGGGGACGAGCAGTACTTC.

The genes are TRBV5-6 and TRBJ1-2; D gene ambiguous. CDR1 is SGHDT, CDR2 YYEEEE, per germline. Trimming took off 4 bases at V and 3 bases at J, with 16 bases between the two ends. The CDR3 loop spans 15 amino acids. The chain's CDR3 is CASSAGSPSYYGYTF. The CDR3 bases are TGTGCCAGCAGCGCGGGGTCCCCCTCCTACTATGGCTACACCTTC. Looking up the rest from reference TRBV5-6 and TRBJ1-2 gives the full variable domain: DAGVTQSPTHLIKTRGQQVTLRCSPKSGHDTVSWYQQALGQGPQFIFQYYEEEERQRGNFPDRFSGHQFPNYSSELNVNALLLGDSALYLCASSAGSPSYYGYTFGSGTRLTVV.

This clone appeared a single time. The genes are TRBV27 and TRBJ1-2, with D uncertain. In germline, CDR1 is MNHEY, CDR2 SMNVEV (reference sequence). Trimming took off 8 bases at V and 4 bases at J, with 17 bases between the two ends. The CDR3 length is 14 residues. DNA of the CDR3: TGTGCCAGCTCCGACATACACCAATCCTATGGCTACACCTTC. Protein sequence: CASSDIHQSYGYTF.

The chain employs TRBV23-1 and TRBJ1-2, with TRBD1 identical over 7 bases. TRBV23-1 is given ORF status, its function remaining uncertain. This CDR3 spans 15 amino acids. V was pared by 6 bases and J by 0 bases, with 7 bases of the junction left unmatched. The CDR3 protein is CASSHGQVANYGYTF. The CDR3 DNA reads as TGCGCCAGCAGCCACGGACAGGTCGCTAACTATGGCTACACCTTC.

The count of this clone is one. This chain connects TRBV7-3 to TRBJ1-2, with 10 bases lining up with TRBD1. With V trimmed by 6 bases and J by 0 bases, 10 bases remained unmatched. The CDR3 contains 17 residues. Germline V gene sequence: CDR1 SGHTA, CDR2 FQGTGA. The CDR3 coding sequence is TGTGCCAGCAGACCCGGGACAGGGGAACCTGCTAACTATGGCTACACCTTC. Its protein is CASRPGTGEPANYGYTF. Complete variable domain (other parts from reference TRBV7-3 and TRBJ1-2): GAGVSQTPSNKVTEKGKYVELRCDPISGHTALYWYRQSLGQGPEFLIYFQGTGAADDSGLPNDRFFAVRPEGSVSTLKIQRTERGDSAVYLCASRPGTGEPANYGYTFGSGTRLTVV.

The gene calls are TRBV9 and TRBJ2-5; a weak D match, TRBD2 (6 bases). V shed 2 bases and J shed 2 bases, with 13 bases lying between them. Germline V CDR1 and CDR2: SGDLS, YYNGEE. The CDR3 has 15 amino acids. CDR3 DNA: TGTGCCAGCAGCGTCACCGGGACTCCACAAGAGACCCAGTACTTC. Protein: CASSVTGTPQETQYF.

This sequence joins TRBV5-4 and TRBJ2-7; 10 bases line up with TRBD2. V dropped 3 bases and J dropped 5; count of bases not matched to a gene: 8. Germline V CDR1 and CDR2: SGHNT, YYREEE (reference sequence). CDR3 length: 15 amino acids. The CDR3 sequence: CASSYSAGGPHEQYF. The CDR3 DNA reads TGTGCCAGCAGCTATTCAGCGGGAGGGCCCCACGAGCAGTACTTC.

This chain joins TRBV6-5 and TRBJ2-2, with D possibly being TRBD1 (7 bases). Trimming left V 2 bases short and J 3 bases short, with 13 bases between. This CDR3 is 16 amino acids long. Germline CDR1 MNHEY, CDR2 SVGAGI. The CDR3 here is CASSYGAGGYTGELFF. CDR3 DNA: TGTGCCAGCAGTTACGGCGCAGGGGGGTACACCGGGGAGCTGTTTTTT.

This clone came up a few times. The rearrangement links TRBV9 to TRBJ1-6; TRBD1 matches 9 bases. After removal of 2 bases from V and 7 bases from J, the junction contained 4 bases not matched to a gene. From germline, CDR1 is SGDLS and CDR2 YYNGEE. CDR3 length: 15 residues. Here the CDR3 DNA reads TGTGCCAGCAGCGTTGGGACAGGGAAAAATTCACCCCTCCACTTT. Protein sequence: CASSVGTGKNSPLHF.

The V gene is TRBV6-6, the J gene TRBJ1-2; 7 bases are a match to TRBD1. J lost 8 bases, V lost 5 bases, and 8 bases had no gene match. CDR1 and CDR2 from the germline V gene are MNHNY and SVGAGI (reference sequence). The CDR3 is made up of 13 amino acids. CDR3 residues: CASSLSGGRGYTF. CDR3 coding DNA: TGTGCCAGCAGTCTCTCAGGGGGAAGGGGCTACACCTTC.